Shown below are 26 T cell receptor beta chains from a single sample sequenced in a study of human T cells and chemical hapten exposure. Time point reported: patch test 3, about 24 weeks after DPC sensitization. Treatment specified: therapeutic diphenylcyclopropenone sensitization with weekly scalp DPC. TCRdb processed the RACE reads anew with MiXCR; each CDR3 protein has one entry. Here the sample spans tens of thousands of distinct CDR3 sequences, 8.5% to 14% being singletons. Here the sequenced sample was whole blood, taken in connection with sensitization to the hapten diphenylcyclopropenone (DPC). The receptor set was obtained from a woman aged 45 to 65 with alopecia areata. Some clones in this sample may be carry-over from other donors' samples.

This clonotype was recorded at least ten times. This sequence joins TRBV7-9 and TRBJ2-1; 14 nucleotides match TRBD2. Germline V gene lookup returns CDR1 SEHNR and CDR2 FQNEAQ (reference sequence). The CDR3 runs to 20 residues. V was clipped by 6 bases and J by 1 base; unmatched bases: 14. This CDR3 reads CASSHPGLAGGQISYNEQFF. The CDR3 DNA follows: TGTGCCAGCAGTCATCCCGGACTAGCGGGAGGTCAAATTTCCTACAATGAGCAGTTCTTC.

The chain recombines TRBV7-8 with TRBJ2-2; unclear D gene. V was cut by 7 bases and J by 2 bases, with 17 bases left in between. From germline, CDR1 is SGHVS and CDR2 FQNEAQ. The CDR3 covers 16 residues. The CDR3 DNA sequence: TGTGCCAGCACTCCCCTCCGGGTCTCAAACACCGGGGAGCTGTTTTTT. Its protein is CASTPLRVSNTGELFF.

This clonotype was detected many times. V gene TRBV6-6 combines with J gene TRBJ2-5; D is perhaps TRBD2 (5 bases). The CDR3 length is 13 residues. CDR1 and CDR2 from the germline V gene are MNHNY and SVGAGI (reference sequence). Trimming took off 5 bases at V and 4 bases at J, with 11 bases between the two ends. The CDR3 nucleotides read TGTGCCAGCAGTACTAGGGAAAGAGAGACCCAGTACTTC. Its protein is CASSTRERETQYF.

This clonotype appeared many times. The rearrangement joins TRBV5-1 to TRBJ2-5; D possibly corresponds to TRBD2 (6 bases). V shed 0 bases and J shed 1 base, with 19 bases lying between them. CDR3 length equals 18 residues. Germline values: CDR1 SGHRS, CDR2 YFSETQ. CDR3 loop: CASSLGISGGRAQETQYF. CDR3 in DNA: TGCGCCAGCAGCTTGGGAATCTCCGGGGGAAGGGCCCAAGAGACCCAGTACTTC.

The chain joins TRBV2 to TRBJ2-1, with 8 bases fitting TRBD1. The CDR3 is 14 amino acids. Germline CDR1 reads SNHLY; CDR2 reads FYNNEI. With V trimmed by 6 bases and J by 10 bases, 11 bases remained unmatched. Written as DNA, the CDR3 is TGTGCCAGCAGCAGACAGGGGTCCTTATGGGAGCAGTTCTTC. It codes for CASSRQGSLWEQFF. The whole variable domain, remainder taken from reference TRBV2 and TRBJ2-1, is EPEVTQTPSHQVTQMGQEVILRCVPISNHLYFYWYRQILGQKVEFLVSFYNNEISEKSEIFDDQFSVERPDGSNFTLKIRSTKLEDSAMYFCASSRQGSLWEQFFGPGTRLTVL.

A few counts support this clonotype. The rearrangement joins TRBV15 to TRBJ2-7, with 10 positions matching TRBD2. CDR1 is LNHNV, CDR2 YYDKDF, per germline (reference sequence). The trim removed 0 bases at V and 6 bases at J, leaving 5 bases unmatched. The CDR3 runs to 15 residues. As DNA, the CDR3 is TGTGCCACCAGCAGAGAGCTAGCGGGGGTAAGCGAGCAGTACTTC. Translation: CATSRELAGVSEQYF.

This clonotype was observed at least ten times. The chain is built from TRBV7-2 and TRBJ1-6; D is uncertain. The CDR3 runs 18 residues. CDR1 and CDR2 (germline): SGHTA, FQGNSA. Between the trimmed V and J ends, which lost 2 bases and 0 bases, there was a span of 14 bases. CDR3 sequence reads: CASSLYSPASSYNSPLHF. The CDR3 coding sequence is TGTGCCAGCAGCTTATATTCCCCCGCGAGCTCCTATAATTCACCCCTCCACTTT.

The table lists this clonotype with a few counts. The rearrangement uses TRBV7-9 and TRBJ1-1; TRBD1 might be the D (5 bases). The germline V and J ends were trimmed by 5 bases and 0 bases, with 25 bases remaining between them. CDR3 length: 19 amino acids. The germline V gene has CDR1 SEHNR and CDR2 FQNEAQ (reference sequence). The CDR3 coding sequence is TGTGCCAGCAGCCCGGGGTTATGGAGGGGCGTCAACATGAACACTGAAGCTTTCTTT. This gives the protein CASSPGLWRGVNMNTEAFF.

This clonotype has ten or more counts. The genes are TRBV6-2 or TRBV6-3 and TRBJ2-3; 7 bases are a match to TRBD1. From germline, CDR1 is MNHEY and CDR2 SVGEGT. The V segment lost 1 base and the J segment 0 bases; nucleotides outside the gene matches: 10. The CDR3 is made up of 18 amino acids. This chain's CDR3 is CASSYFRGQATSTDTQYF. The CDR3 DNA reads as TGTGCCAGCAGTTACTTTCGCGGACAGGCAACTAGCACAGATACGCAGTATTTT.

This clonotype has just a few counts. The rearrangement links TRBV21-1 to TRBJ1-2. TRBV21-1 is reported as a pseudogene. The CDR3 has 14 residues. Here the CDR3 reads CASSKVCTDYGYTF. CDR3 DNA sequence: TGTGCCAGCAGCAAAGTGTGCACAGACTATGGCTACACCTTC.

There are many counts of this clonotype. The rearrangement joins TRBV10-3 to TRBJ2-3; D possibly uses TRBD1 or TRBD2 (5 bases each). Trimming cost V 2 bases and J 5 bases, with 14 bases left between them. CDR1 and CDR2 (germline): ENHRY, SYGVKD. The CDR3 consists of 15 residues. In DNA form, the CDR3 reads TGTGCCATCAGTGAGAGGGACCTCGGGAAAGATACGCAGTATTTT. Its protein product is CAISERDLGKDTQYF.

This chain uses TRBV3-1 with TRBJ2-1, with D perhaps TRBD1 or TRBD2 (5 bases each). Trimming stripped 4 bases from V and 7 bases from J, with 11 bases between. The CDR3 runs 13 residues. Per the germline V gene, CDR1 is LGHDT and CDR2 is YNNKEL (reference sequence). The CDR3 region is CASSPGQLNEQFF. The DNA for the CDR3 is TGTGCCAGCAGCCCGGGGCAATTGAATGAGCAGTTCTTC.

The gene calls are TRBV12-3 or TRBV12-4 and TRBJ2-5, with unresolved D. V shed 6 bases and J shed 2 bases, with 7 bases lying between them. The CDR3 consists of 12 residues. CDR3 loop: CASSRSQETQYF. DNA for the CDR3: TGTGCCAGCAGCAGGTCGCAAGAGACCCAGTACTTC.

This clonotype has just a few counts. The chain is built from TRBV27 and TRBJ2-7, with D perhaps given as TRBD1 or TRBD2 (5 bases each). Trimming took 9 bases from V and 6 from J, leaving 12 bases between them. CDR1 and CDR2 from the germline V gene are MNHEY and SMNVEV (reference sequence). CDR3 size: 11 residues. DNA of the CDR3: TGTGCCAGTACAGGAGGTGGCGAGCAGTACTTC. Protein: CASTGGGEQYF.

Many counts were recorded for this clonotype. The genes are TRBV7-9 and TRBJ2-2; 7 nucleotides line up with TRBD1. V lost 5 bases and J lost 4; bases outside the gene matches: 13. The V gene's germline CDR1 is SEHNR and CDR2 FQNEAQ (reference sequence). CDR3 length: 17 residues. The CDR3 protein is CASSPPGTVRSTGELFF. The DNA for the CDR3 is TGTGCCAGCAGCCCCCCGGGGACAGTGAGGAGCACCGGGGAGCTGTTTTTT.

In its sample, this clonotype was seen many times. The CDR3 region is CASSPQGARDTEAFF. The CDR3 DNA follows: TGTGCCAGCAGTCCCCAGGGGGCTAGGGACACTGAAGCTTTCTTT. J is TRBJ1-1 and V is TRBV27; 8 bases are a match to TRBD1. This CDR3 spans 15 amino acids. The J segment lost 3 bases and the V segment lost 5 bases, leaving 8 bases of the junction unmatched. From germline, CDR1 is MNHEY and CDR2 SMNVEV (reference sequence).

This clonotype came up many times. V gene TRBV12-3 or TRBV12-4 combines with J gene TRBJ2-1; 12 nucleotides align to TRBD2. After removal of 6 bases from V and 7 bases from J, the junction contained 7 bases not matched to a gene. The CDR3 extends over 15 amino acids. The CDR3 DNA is TGTGCCAGCAGAAAAGGACTAGCGGGAAGGAATGAGCAGTTCTTC. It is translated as CASRKGLAGRNEQFF.

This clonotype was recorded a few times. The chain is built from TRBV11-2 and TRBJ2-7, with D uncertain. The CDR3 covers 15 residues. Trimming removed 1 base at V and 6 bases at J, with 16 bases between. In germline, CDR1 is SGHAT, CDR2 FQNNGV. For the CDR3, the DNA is TGTGCCAGCAGCTTAGTACCCCTCCCCCCCAGCGAGCAGTACTTC. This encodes CASSLVPLPPSEQYF.

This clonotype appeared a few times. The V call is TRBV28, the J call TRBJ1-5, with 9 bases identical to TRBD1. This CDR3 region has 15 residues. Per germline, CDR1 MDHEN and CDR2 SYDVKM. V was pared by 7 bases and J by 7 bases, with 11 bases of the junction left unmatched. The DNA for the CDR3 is TGTGCCAGCAACTCCGCCGGGACAGGGCACCAGCCCCAGCATTTT. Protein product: CASNSAGTGHQPQHF.

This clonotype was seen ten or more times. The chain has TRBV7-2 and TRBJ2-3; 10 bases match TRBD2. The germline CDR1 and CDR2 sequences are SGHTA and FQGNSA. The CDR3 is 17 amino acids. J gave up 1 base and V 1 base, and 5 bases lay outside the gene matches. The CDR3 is CASSLVGAGGGTDTQYF. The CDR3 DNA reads TGTGCCAGCAGCTTAGTAGGAGCGGGAGGGGGCACAGATACGCAGTATTTT.

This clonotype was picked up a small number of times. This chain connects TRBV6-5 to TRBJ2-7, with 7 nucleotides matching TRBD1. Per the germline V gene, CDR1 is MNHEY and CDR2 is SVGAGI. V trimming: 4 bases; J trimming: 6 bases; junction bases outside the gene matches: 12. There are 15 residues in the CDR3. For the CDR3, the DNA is TGTGCCAGCAGTTTCTCCGGGACAGACCCCTCCGAGCAGTACTTC. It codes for CASSFSGTDPSEQYF.

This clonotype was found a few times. The CDR3 nucleotides read TGTGCCAGCAGCTGGACATACCCCACCCCTTACGAGCAGTACTTC. Encoded protein: CASSWTYPTPYEQYF. The V call is TRBV5-5, the J call TRBJ2-7; D might be TRBD1 (5 bases). CDR1 is SGHKS, CDR2 YYEKEE, per germline (reference sequence). The CDR3 has 15 amino acids. Trimming shortened V by 3 bases and J by 4 bases, and 17 bases separated the two germline ends.

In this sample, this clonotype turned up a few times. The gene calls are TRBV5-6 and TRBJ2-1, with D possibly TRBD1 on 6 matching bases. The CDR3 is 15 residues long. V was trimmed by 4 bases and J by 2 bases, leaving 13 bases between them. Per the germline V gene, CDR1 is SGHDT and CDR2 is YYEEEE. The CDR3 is CASSLGQTPYNEQFF. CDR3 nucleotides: TGTGCCAGCAGCCTCGGACAGACTCCCTACAATGAGCAGTTCTTC.

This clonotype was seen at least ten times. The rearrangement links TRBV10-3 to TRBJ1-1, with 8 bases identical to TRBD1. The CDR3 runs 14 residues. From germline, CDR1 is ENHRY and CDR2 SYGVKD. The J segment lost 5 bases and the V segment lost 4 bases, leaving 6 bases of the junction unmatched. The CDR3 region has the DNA TGTGCCATCAGTGGAAGGACAGGGCGGACTGAAGCTTTCTTT. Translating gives CAISGRTGRTEAFF.

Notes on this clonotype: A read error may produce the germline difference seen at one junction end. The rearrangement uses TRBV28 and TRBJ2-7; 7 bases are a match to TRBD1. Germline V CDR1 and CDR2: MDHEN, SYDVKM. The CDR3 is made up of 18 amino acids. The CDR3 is CASCLAIGGPGQHYEQYF. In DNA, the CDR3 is TGTGCCAGCTGTTTAGCCATAGGGGGACCGGGACAGCACTACGAGCAGTACTTC.

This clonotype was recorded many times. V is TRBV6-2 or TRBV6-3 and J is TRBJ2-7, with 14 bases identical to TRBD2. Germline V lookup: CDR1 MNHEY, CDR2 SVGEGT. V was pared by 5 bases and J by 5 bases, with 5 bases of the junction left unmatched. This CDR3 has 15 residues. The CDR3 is CASSQGTSGGDEQYF. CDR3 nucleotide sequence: TGTGCCAGCAGTCAGGGGACTAGCGGGGGTGACGAGCAGTACTTC.